A selection of T cell receptor beta chains follows, all from one sample in a study of T-cell memory formation after mild COVID-19. TCRdb reanalysed the 5' RACE reads using MiXCR and keeps one entry per CDR3 protein. The sample includes 470,000 or so distinct CDR3 sequences, 15% to 25% of them seen just once. The sequencing input was PBMCs or a T cell subset sorted from them (not recorded which). Receptor source: an adult woman who had mild COVID-19 (a few samples of this study predate the infection). Cell type and time point are not known. Both conserved end residues are part of each CDR3. D genes are given only for firm matches. Clone size appears in some rows only: once, few, many, or a class for an expanded clone.

v_call	d_call	clone_size	j_call	cdr3_length	cdr3_nt	cdr3_aa
TRBV10-3	NA	NA	TRBJ2-5	17	TGTGCCATCAGTGAAATGTGGCGGGATGAAGTCCAAGAGACCCAGTACTTC	CAISEMWRDEVQETQYF
TRBV6-5	TRBD1	NA	TRBJ2-7	14	TGTGCCAGCAGTCGGGACAGGGGAACCCTCGAGCAGTACTTC	CASSRDRGTLEQYF
TRBV9	TRBD1	NA	TRBJ1-2	14	TGTGCCAGCAGCGGAAGACAGGGGGGTGGAGGCTACACCTTC	CASSGRQGGGGYTF
TRBV9	TRBD2	NA	TRBJ2-2	18	TGTGCCAGCAGCCCCCAGTTAGTGTTAGCGGGGTCCTTGGGGGAGCTGTTTTTT	CASSPQLVLAGSLGELFF
TRBV6-5	NA	NA	TRBJ1-5	14	TGTGCCAGCAGTTACTTAGCAGGGGACCAGCCCCAGCATTTT	CASSYLAGDQPQHF
TRBV7-8	NA	few	TRBJ1-2	16	TGTGCCAGCAGCCCTCCCGTGAGGGGGACCTCCTCCGGCTACACCTTC	CASSPPVRGTSSGYTF
TRBV4-1	TRBD1	few	TRBJ2-4	15	TGCGCCAGCGGACAGGGGATTTTAGCCAAAAACATTCAGTACTTC	CASGQGILAKNIQYF
TRBV5-1	NA	few	TRBJ2-3	17	TGCGCCAGCAGCTTGGCCTTGCGGGGTACTAGCACAGATACGCAGTATTTT	CASSLALRGTSTDTQYF
TRBV2	NA	NA	TRBJ2-5	14	TGTGCCAGCAGTGAAGCGCGGGGGCTGAAGACCCAGTACTTC	CASSEARGLKTQYF
TRBV19	TRBD1	few	TRBJ1-6	13	TGTGCCAGTCAGGGGGCGCGAAATTCACCCCTCCACTTT	CASQGARNSPLHF
TRBV7-3	NA	few	TRBJ2-1	13	TGTGCCAGCAAAAGTAAGCAGGGCGATGAGCAGTTCTTC	CASKSKQGDEQFF
TRBV6-5	TRBD1	NA	TRBJ1-1	14	TGTGCCAGCAGTTACTTCAGGGGGGGCACTGAAGCTTTCTTT	CASSYFRGGTEAFF
TRBV5-1	NA	few	TRBJ2-7	13	TGCGCCAGCAGCTTGAGATTCCACGACGAGCAGTACTTC	CASSLRFHDEQYF
TRBV20-1	NA	few	TRBJ1-1	15	TGCAGTGCCCAAATTGGGACATCCTGGACCACTGAAGCTTTCTTT	CSAQIGTSWTTEAFF
TRBV24-1	TRBD1	few	TRBJ1-1	13	TGTGCCAACAGTAAAGGACAGGACACTGAAGCTTTCTTT	CANSKGQDTEAFF
TRBV14	NA	NA	TRBJ1-4	16	TGTGCCAGCAGCCAAGACCTTGGACTGACTAATGAAAAACTGTTTTTT	CASSQDLGLTNEKLFF
TRBV9	NA	NA	TRBJ2-5	17	TGTGCCAGCAGCGTAGCATTGGACTCCTCGTACCAAGAGACCCAGTACTTC	CASSVALDSSYQETQYF
TRBV30	NA	few	TRBJ1-6	13	TGTGCCTGGAGTGTAGGGTTGACGTCACCCCTCCACTTT	CAWSVGLTSPLHF
TRBV5-1	TRBD1	NA	TRBJ2-7	14	TGCGCCAGCAGCCCAGGACAGGGTGGCGACGAGCAGTACTTC	CASSPGQGGDEQYF
TRBV7-2	NA	NA	TRBJ2-5	12	TGTGCCAGCAGCTATGTACACGAGACCCAGTACTTC	CASSYVHETQYF
TRBV12-3/TRBV12-4	TRBD2	many	TRBJ2-7	15	TGTGCCAGCAGCCCCAGACTAGCGGGAGACTACGAGCAGTACTTC	CASSPRLAGDYEQYF
TRBV7-6	NA	NA	TRBJ2-3	17	TGTGCCAGCAGCTCAAGGATCATCGGGGGAACGACAGATACGCAGTATTTT	CASSSRIIGGTTDTQYF
TRBV28	NA	few	TRBJ2-2	14	TGTGCCAGCAAGGCCCCCAGGGTCACCGGGGAGCTGTTTTTT	CASKAPRVTGELFF
TRBV5-1	TRBD1	once	TRBJ1-2	14	TGCGCCAGCAGCTTGGCCGGTAGGGGGCCTGGCTACACCTTC	CASSLAGRGPGYTF
TRBV7-8	TRBD2	NA	TRBJ2-7	17	TGTGCCAGCAGTGGGACTAGCGGGACCCAAGGGATCTACGAGCAGTACTTC	CASSGTSGTQGIYEQYF
TRBV6-5	NA	NA	TRBJ2-5	17	TGTGCCAGCAGTTACTGGGGCGTTCGGGGCCTCCAAGAGACCCAGTACTTC	CASSYWGVRGLQETQYF
TRBV4-2	TRBD2	few	TRBJ2-7	17	TGTGCCAGCAGCCAACTCGCCGGACTAGCGGATGCCTACGAGCAGTACTTC	CASSQLAGLADAYEQYF
TRBV5-5	NA	NA	TRBJ1-2	14	TGTGCCAGCAGCTTACTCCCGGGAGACTATGGCTACACCTTC	CASSLLPGDYGYTF